What follows describes a single TCR beta chain. Its matching antigen is unknown. The CDR3 is 15 residues long. The trim removed 6 bases at V and 9 bases at J, leaving 10 bases unmatched. Germline-derived CDR1 and CDR2 are MRHNA and SNTAGT. This sample stems from a study of T-cell memory formation after mild COVID-19. The wider study: Clusters of TCRs were largely donor specific.

Study findings and constraints: Clones that got smaller from day 15 to 85 had even CD4/CD8, while clones growing later tipped toward CD4+.

TCRdb reprocessed the 5' RACE reads with MiXCR, giving one entry per CDR3 protein. Of 70,000 to 100,000 distinct CDR3 sequences in the sample, around 16% were seen once. The chain couples TRBV6-4 to TRBJ2-1; TRBD1 aligns across 11 bases. The TCR sequence derives from a man aged 18 to 29 who had mild COVID-19 (a few samples of this study predate the infection). Cell type and time point are not known. The source material was PBMCs or a T cell subset sorted from them (not recorded which). The CDR3 loop is CASRRDRGGHGEQFF. CDR3 bases: TGTGCCAGCAGGCGGGACAGGGGGGGCCACGGTGAGCAGTTCTTC.